Following are 9 T cell receptor beta chains from one sample sequenced in a study of blood T cells in healthy people across ages. A second PCR, run for about 7 to 11 cycles, used a sample-barcoded 5' primer plus a J-beta primer mix. TCRdb analysed the 5' RACE reads with MiXCR anew, one entry per CDR3 protein. The sample lists more than 1,000,000 distinct CDR3 sequences, 20% to 25% occurring once. The same sample was also studied in work on T cells of mothers and their children.

The specimen sequenced was blood. The receptors stem from a girl aged 2 to 10 in good health.

J is TRBJ2-1 and V is TRBV11-3; D ambiguous. The CDR3 consists of 13 residues. V was clipped by 0 bases and J by 5 bases, with 5 bases between them. Germline V CDR1 and CDR2: SGHNT, YENEEA. In nucleotides, the CDR3 is TGTGCCAGCAGCTTAGATCAAAACAATGAGCAGTTCTTC. Protein product: CASSLDQNNEQFF.

The CDR3: CASRAGQGQETQYF. Here the CDR3 DNA reads TGCGCCAGCAGGGCGGGACAGGGCCAAGAGACCCAGTACTTC. The chain links TRBV5-1 to TRBJ2-5, with 9 bases identical to TRBD1. The V gene's germline CDR1 is SGHRS and CDR2 YFSETQ. The CDR3 loop spans 14 amino acids. After removal of 5 bases from V and 1 base from J, the junction contained 3 bases not matched to a gene.

This chain uses TRBV20-1 with TRBJ1-5; D gene ambiguous. Germline lookup yields CDR1 DFQATT and CDR2 SNEGSKA (reference sequence). The CDR3 is made up of 13 amino acids. Trimming removed 7 bases at V and 5 bases at J, with 15 bases between. CDR3 loop: CSDKRPADQPQHF. DNA for the CDR3: TGCAGTGATAAGCGGCCAGCTGATCAGCCCCAGCATTTT.

This chain connects TRBV12-3 or TRBV12-4 to TRBJ2-5, with a weak D call TRBD1 (5 bases). The CDR3 has 12 residues. Trimming stripped 5 bases from V and 9 bases from J, with 13 bases between. CDR3 region: CASSEQVAAQYF. The CDR3 DNA reads as TGTGCCAGCAGTGAACAGGTCGCGGCCCAGTACTTC.

To note about this clonotype: The junction departs from germline at one end; a sequencing error may be responsible. This sequence joins TRBV11-1 and TRBJ2-3, with 11 bases fitting TRBD2. The CDR3 length is 16 residues. Germline V gene data show CDR1 as SGHAT and CDR2 as FQDESV (reference sequence). Written as DNA, the CDR3 is TGCGCCAGCAGCACCCGACTAGCGGGATTCACAGATACGCAGTATTTT. It translates to CASSTRLAGFTDTQYF.

This clonotype was found a few times. The V gene is TRBV12-3 or TRBV12-4, the J gene TRBJ2-1; D remains unclear. The J call may be in error: the DNA end matches TRBJ2-7 better. The CDR3 is 14 residues long. CDR3 nucleotides: TGTGCCAGCAGTTTTCCCGAGCACTCCTACGAGCAGTACTTC. This translates into CASSFPEHSYEQYF.

The V and J genes are TRBV14 and TRBJ2-6; the match to TRBD1 covers 9 bases. Germline V gives CDR1 SGHDN, CDR2 FVKESK. This CDR3 region has 19 residues. Trimming removed 4 bases from V and 0 bases from J; junction bases left unmatched: 10. In DNA, the CDR3 is TGTGCCAGCAGCCCTCGAGGGGACAGGGCCTTCTCTGGGGCCAACGTCCTGACTTTC. Amino acids: CASSPRGDRAFSGANVLTF. The variable domain in full, with the rest retrieved from reference TRBV14 and TRBJ2-6, is EAGVTQFPSHSVIEKGQTVTLRCDPISGHDNLYWYRRVMGKEIKFLLHFVKESKQDESGMPNNRFLAERTGGTYSTLKVQPAELEDSGVYFCASSPRGDRAFSGANVLTFGAGSRLTVL.

The chain carries TRBV7-9 and TRBJ2-7; 7 bases are a match to TRBD2. V shed 9 bases and J 3 bases; nucleotides not matched to a gene: 5. CDR1 is SEHNR, CDR2 FQNEAQ, per germline (reference sequence). The CDR3 is 12 residues long. Here the CDR3 DNA reads TGTGCCAGTGACGCGGGGGTCTACGAGCAGTACTTC. This encodes CASDAGVYEQYF.

This chain joins TRBV20-1 and TRBJ2-7; D assignment may be TRBD1 or TRBD2 (5 bases each). CDR3 length: 15 amino acids. CDR1 is DFQATT and CDR2 is SNEGSKA in the germline V gene (reference sequence). The germline V and J ends were trimmed by 3 bases and 2 bases, with 17 bases remaining between them. CDR3 DNA sequence: TGCAGTGCTAGGGTATCTCGGGACGGGACCTACGAGCAGTACTTC. This gives the protein CSARVSRDGTYEQYF.